This T cell receptor beta chain was sequenced in a study of control samples from healthy donors and cancer patients. The CDR3 extends over 14 amino acids. V shed 2 bases and J shed 2 bases, with 7 bases lying between them. Germline CDR1 reads ENHRY; CDR2 reads SYGVKD. The table came from immunoSEQ multiplex PCR; TCRdb's copy has only in-frame clones and leaves some out. This table holds more than 45,000 clones, 93% found once. This TCR was sampled from a woman aged 45-65 years with head and neck cancer. The sequenced sample consisted of PBMCs. The chain couples TRBV10-3 to TRBJ2-1; D remains unclear. The CDR3 DNA reads as TGTGCCATCAGTGAGGAGACTGCCTACAATGAGCAGTTCTTC. Residues: CAISEETAYNEQFF.